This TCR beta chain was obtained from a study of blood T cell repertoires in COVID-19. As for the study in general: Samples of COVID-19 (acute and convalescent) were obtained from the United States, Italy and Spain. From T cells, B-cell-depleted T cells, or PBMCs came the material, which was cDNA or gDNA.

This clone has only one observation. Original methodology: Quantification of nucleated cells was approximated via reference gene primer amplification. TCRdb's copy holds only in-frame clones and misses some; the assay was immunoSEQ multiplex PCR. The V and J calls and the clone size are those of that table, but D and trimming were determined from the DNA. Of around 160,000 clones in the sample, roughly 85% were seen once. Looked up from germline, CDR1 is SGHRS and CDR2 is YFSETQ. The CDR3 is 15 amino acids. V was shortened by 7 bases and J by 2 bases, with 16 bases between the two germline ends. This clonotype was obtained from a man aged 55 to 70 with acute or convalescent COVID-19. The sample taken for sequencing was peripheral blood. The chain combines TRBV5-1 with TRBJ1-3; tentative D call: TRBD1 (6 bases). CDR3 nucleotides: TGCGCCAGCCCTACAGGGTTTTACCCTGGAAACACCATATATTTT. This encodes CASPTGFYPGNTIYF. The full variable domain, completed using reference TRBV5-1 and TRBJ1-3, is KAGVTQTPRYLIKTRGQQVTLSCSPISGHRSVSWYQQTPGQGLQFLFEYFSETQRNKGNFPGRFSGRQFSNSRSEMNVSTLELGDSALYLCASPTGFYPGNTIYFGEGSWLTVV.